This T cell receptor beta chain is drawn from a study of control samples from healthy donors and cancer patients. The assay was immunoSEQ multiplex PCR, and TCRdb's table has in-frame clones only and misses some. This sample has 28,000 or so clones, with 80% to 85% found just once. Trimming took 4 bases from V and 4 from J, leaving 16 bases between them. The CDR3 has 16 residues. Germline V gene lookup returns CDR1 SEHNR and CDR2 FQNEAQ (reference sequence). The TCR originated in a man in his fifties or sixties with colorectal cancer. Material for sequencing was PBMCs. The chain carries TRBV7-9 and TRBJ1-4; D is uncertain. DNA for the CDR3: TGTGCCAGCAGCTACCAAAACCGGACCTATAATGAAAAACTGTTTTTT. Its translation: CASSYQNRTYNEKLFF.